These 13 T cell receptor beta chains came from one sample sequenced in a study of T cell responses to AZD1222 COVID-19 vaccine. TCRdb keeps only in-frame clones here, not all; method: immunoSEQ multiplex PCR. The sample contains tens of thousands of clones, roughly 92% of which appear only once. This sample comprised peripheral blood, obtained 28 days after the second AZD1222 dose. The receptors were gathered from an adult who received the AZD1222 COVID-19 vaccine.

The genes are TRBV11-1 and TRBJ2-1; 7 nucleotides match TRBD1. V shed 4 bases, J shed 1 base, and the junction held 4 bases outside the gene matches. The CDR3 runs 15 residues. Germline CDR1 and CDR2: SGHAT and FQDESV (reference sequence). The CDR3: CASSSQGQSYNEQFF. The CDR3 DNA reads TGTGCCAGCAGCTCACAGGGGCAGTCCTACAATGAGCAGTTCTTC.

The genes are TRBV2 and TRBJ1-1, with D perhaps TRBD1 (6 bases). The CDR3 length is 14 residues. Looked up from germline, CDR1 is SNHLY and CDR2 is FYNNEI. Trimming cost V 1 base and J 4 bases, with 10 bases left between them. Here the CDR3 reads CASSEDRGGTEAFF. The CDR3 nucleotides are TGTGCCAGCAGTGAAGATAGGGGGGGCACTGAAGCTTTCTTT.

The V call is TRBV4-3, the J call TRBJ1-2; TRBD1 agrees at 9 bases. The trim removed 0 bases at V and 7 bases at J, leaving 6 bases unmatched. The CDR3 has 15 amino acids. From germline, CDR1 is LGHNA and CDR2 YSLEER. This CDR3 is CASSQDRGTGFGYTF. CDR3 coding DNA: TGCGCCAGCAGCCAAGATCGGGGGACAGGGTTTGGCTACACCTTC.

In DNA form, the CDR3 reads TGTGCCAGCAGCCAAACTACTGGGAACACTGAAGCTTTCTTT. It translates to CASSQTTGNTEAFF. The V gene is TRBV4-2, the J gene TRBJ1-1; D remains unclear. The CDR3 covers 14 residues. Trimming stripped 2 bases from V and 1 base from J, with 8 bases between. The germline V gene encodes CDR1 LGHNA and CDR2 YNFKEQ.

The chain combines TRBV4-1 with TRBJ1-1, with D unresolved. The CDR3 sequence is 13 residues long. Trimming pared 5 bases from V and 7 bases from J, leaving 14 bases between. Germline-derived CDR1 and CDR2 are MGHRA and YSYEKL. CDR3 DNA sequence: TGCGCCAGCAGCAAGGAGGTATCAGGTGAAGCTTTCTTT. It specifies CASSKEVSGEAFF.

CDR3 sequence (DNA): TGTGCCAGCAGTGAAAGTTCGATTGCAGATACGCAGTATTTT. It specifies CASSESSIADTQYF. This chain connects TRBV6-1 to TRBJ2-3; D unclear. The CDR3 sequence is 14 residues long. CDR1 and CDR2 from the germline V gene are MNHNS and SASEGT. V was trimmed by 2 bases and J by 4 bases, leaving 10 bases between them.

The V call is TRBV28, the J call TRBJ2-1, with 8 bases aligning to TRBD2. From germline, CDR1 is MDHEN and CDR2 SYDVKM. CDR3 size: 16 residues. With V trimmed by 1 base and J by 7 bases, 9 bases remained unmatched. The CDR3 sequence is CASSLFSGGQVNEQFF. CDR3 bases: TGTGCCAGCAGTTTATTCTCGGGGGGGCAAGTGAATGAGCAGTTCTTC.

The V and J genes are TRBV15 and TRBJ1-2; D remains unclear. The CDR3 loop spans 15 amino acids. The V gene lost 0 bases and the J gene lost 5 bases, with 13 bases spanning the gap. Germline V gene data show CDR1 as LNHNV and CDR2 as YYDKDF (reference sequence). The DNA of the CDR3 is TGTGCCACCAGCAGAGATTTGGGCGCCTGGTATGGCTACACCTTC. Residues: CATSRDLGAWYGYTF.

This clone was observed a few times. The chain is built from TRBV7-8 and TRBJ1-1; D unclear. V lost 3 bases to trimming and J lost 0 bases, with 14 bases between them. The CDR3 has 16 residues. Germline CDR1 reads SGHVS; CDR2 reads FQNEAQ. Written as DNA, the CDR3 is TGTGCCAGCAGCTTGATTGGAGGTTCTATGAACACTGAAGCTTTCTTT. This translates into CASSLIGGSMNTEAFF.

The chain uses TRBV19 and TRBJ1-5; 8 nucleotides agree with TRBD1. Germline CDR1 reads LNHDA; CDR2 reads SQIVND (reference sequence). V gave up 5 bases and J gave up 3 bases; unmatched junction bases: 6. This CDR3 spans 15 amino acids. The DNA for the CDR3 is TGTGCCAGTAGTCTGGGGACAGGCTTCAATCAGCCCCAGCATTTT. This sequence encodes CASSLGTGFNQPQHF.

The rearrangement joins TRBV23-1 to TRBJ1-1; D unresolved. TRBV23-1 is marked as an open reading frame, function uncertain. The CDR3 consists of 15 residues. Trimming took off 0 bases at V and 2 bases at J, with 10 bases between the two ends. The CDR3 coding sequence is TGCGCCAGCAGTCAATCGGTGGGCTGTAACACTGAAGCTTTCTTT. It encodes CASSQSVGCNTEAFF.

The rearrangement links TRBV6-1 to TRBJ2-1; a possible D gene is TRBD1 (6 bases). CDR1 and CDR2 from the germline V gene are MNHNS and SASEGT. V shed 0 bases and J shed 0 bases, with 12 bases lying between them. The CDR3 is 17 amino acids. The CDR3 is CASSEALAGVSYNEQFF. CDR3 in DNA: TGTGCCAGCAGTGAAGCGCTGGCAGGGGTCTCCTACAATGAGCAGTTCTTC.

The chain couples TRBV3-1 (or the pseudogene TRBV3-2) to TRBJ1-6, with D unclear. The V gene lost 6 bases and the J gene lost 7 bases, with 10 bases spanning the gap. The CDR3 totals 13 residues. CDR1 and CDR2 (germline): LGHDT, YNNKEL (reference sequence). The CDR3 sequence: CASSETGNSPLHF. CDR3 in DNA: TGTGCCAGCAGTGAAACTGGGAATTCACCCCTCCACTTT.